These 8 T cell receptor beta chains came from one sample sequenced in a study of patients and donors after allogeneic stem cell transplantation. TCRdb re-derived calls from the RT-PCR reads in MiXCR, one entry per CDR3 protein. The sample holds about 400,000 distinct CDR3 sequences, more than 15% seen once. The sample taken for sequencing was blood, either unsorted or a sorted T cell fraction (not recorded which). The receptors were gathered from a human donor who was either an allogeneic HSCT recipient or a stem cell or donor lymphocyte infusion donor (not recorded which). It is not recorded whose cells these are; they may come from a transplant donor.

This chain links TRBV7-8 with TRBJ2-7, with D unclear. Germline CDR1 reads SGHVS; CDR2 reads FQNEAQ. The length of the CDR3 is 14 residues. The germline V and J ends were trimmed by 2 bases and 6 bases, with 14 bases remaining between them. CDR3 coding DNA: TGTGCCAGCAGCTTACGAGAAGGAACAACCGAGCAGTACTTC. Translating it yields CASSLREGTTEQYF.

This clonotype was detected ten times or more. The rearrangement uses TRBV4-1 and TRBJ2-1; D possibly matches TRBD1 or TRBD2 (5 bases each). V was pared by 3 bases and J by 7 bases, with 19 bases between. Per the germline V gene, CDR1 is MGHRA and CDR2 is YSYEKL. The CDR3 extends over 16 amino acids. CDR3 nucleotides: TGCGCCAGCAGCCATTCAACCGGGACGGACCTTAATGAGCAGTTCTTC. The encoded protein is CASSHSTGTDLNEQFF.

The chain uses TRBV20-1 and TRBJ1-5; a possible D gene is TRBD1 (5 bases). Trimming removed 1 base from V and 13 bases from J, with 14 bases in between. The CDR3 runs to 12 residues. Germline values: CDR1 DFQATT, CDR2 SNEGSKA (reference sequence). The DNA for the CDR3 is TGCAGTGCTAGAGGGGGTGGCGACAGTCAGCATTTT. Its translation: CSARGGGDSQHF.

The chain couples TRBV7-9 to TRBJ1-2, with a tentative D call TRBD1 (5 bases). The V end lost 8 bases, the J end lost 6 bases, and 19 bases lay between the germline ends. The CDR3 consists of 14 residues. CDR1 and CDR2 (germline): SEHNR, FQNEAQ (reference sequence). The CDR3 DNA is TGTGCCAGCGGCGTGGGGACGGTTTTGGATGGCTACACCTTC. It yields the protein CASGVGTVLDGYTF. Looking up the rest from reference TRBV7-9 and TRBJ1-2 gives the full variable domain: DTGVSQNPRHKITKRGQNVTFRCDPISEHNRLYWYRQTLGQGPEFLTYFQNEAQLEKSRLLSDRFSAERPKGSFSTLEIQRTEQGDSAMYLCASGVGTVLDGYTFGSGTRLTVV.

This clonotype came up a few times. The chain uses TRBV30 and TRBJ1-1, with 7 positions matching TRBD1. Unmatched junction bases numbered 13, after V lost 1 base and J lost 11 bases. Germline values: CDR1 GTSNPN, CDR2 SVGIG (reference sequence). CDR3 length: 14 residues. As DNA, the CDR3 is TGTGCCTGGAGTGGAAAAGTGGACAGGCGGGGGGCTTTCTTT. Protein product: CAWSGKVDRRGAFF. Supplemented by reference TRBV30 and TRBJ1-1, the full variable domain reads SQTIHQWPATLVQPVGSPLSLECTVEGTSNPNLYWYRQAAGRGLQLLFYSVGIGQISSEVPQNLSASRPQDRQFILSSKKLLLSDSGFYLCAWSGKVDRRGAFFGQGTRLTVV.

V and J are TRBV24-1 and TRBJ2-7; D is undetermined. V dropped 4 bases and J dropped 7 bases, with 13 bases sitting between them. Germline V CDR1 and CDR2: KGHDR, SFDVKD. The CDR3 totals 13 residues. CDR3 region: CATSDGPALEQYF. The CDR3 nucleotides read TGTGCCACCAGTGACGGGCCTGCTCTGGAGCAGTACTTC.

The chain employs TRBV24-1 and TRBJ1-5; 7 bases map to TRBD1. Germline lookup yields CDR1 KGHDR and CDR2 SFDVKD. V shed 5 bases, J shed 7 bases, and the junction held 13 bases outside the gene matches. This CDR3 region has 16 residues. CDR3 sequence: CATSASSRQGGQPQHF. CDR3 bases: TGTGCCACCAGTGCTTCCAGCCGACAGGGCGGCCAGCCCCAGCATTTT.

There are a few counts of this clonotype. The chain links TRBV19 to TRBJ2-1, with D unresolved. The germline CDR1 and CDR2 sequences are LNHDA and SQIVND (reference sequence). The V gene lost 2 bases and the J gene lost 4 bases, with 12 bases spanning the gap. This CDR3 has 15 residues. The CDR3 sequence: CASSIRSQRYNEQFF. The CDR3 nucleotides read TGTGCCAGTAGTATACGGTCGCAGCGTTACAATGAGCAGTTCTTC.